This T cell receptor beta chain is drawn from a study of blood T cell repertoires in COVID-19 (dated by TCRdb to 2020 to 2022). For context, the study as a whole: Collaborator samples came from the United States, Italy and Spain and covered acute and convalescent phases of COVID-19. Subjects who had been exposed to COVID-19, were actively infected with it, or had recovered from it provided the deeply sampled blood TCRbeta repertoires that made up the dataset. The repertoires were released in a freely available public database meant as a resource for research on the immune response to SARS-CoV-2. Nearly every sample came with metadata listing a de-identified subject ID, COVID-19 status, age in years and sex. The prospective study material was composed of cDNA or gDNA derived from T cells, B-cell-depleted T cells, or PBMCs. Where available, HLA class I and class II types were obtained from metadata supplied by the sample provider rather than from assay-based typing. Samples were obtained from the ongoing ImmuneRACE study (first 160 participants) and from about 1,300 subjects provided by 6 global collaborators.

The CDR3 holds 13 amino acids from the cysteine to the phenylalanine. Here the CDR3 DNA is all that survives: 39 bases in frame from base 1. CDR1 LNHDA and CDR2 SQIVND are derived from the germline V gene (reference sequence). After removal of 8 bases from V and 7 bases from J, the junction retains 6 bases not matched to a gene. Enrolling through a virtual design, the prospective study's participants ranged in age from roughly 18 to 95 years and lived across roughly 24 United States geographic areas. In the prospective study, participants were assigned to cohorts based on the clinical history participants reported in a screening survey and a study questionnaire. In the prospective study, whole blood, serum and a nasopharyngeal or oropharyngeal swab were collected from each participant by mobile phlebotomists. Over a roughly 2-month period, participants in the prospective study had the option of providing additional blood draws and questionnaires. Before DNA extraction, prospective study blood samples were shipped either frozen or at room temperature.

Note on this clone: It lacks a known antigen. No quality values exist for individual bases; no much larger clone is one base distant.

TCRbeta CDR3 regions were amplified from genomic DNA by means of the immunoSEQ Assay, a bias-controlled multiplex PCR. The paper's data handling went like this. Within the assay, amplification of reference gene primers was used to estimate how many nucleated cells each sample contained. To quantify the absolute abundance of each unique TCRbeta CDR3 rearrangement, sequence reads were collapsed and filtered. For each sample, productive Simpson clonality was calculated by taking the square root of Simpson's diversity index across productive rearrangements. TCRdb's version of the immuneACCESS table is confined to in-frame rearrangements and falls short of the full clone set. An unresolved V gene accounts for under half of the shortfall where checked; the remainder is of unknown origin. The V and J calls and the clone size are those of that table, but D and trimming were determined from the DNA. Counted in this sample were about 200,000 clones; more than 70% of them appeared once. The ten largest clonotypes hold around 6% of the sample.

On the study overall, not on this receptor specifically: The quantity of clinical and demographic metadata differed by source and by participant and was supplied without curation.

The TCR comes from a middle-aged man with acute COVID-19. The specimen sequenced was PBMCs or T cells enriched from blood (not recorded which). The chain uses TRBV19 and TRBJ2-2, and TRBD1 aligns with 8 junction nucleotides. The CDR3 region has the sequence CASGQGASGELFF. The base sequence is TGTGCCAGTGGTCAGGGGGCGAGCGGGGAGCTGTTTTTT.